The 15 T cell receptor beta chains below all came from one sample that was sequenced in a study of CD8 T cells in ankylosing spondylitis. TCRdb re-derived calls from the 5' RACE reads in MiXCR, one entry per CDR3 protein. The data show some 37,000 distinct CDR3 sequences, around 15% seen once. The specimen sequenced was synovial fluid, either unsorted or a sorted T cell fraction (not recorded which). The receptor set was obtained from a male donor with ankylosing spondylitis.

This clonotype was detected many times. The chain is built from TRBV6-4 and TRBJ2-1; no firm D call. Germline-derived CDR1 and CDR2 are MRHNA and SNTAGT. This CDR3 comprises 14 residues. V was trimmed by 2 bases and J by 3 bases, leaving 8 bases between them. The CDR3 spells CASSDGTDYNEQFF. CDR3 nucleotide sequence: TGTGCCAGCAGTGACGGCACGGACTACAATGAGCAGTTCTTC.

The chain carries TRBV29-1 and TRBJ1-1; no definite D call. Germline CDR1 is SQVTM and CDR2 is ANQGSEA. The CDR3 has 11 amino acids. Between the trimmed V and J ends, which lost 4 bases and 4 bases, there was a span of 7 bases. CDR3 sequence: CSVVEITEAFF. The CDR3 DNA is TGCAGCGTTGTGGAGATCACTGAAGCTTTCTTT.

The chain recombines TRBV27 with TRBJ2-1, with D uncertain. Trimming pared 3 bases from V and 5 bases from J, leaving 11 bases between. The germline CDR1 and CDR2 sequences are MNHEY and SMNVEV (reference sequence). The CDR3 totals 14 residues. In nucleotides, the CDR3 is TGTGCCAGCAGTTTCGGATTAGGCGACAATGAGCAGTTCTTC. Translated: CASSFGLGDNEQFF.

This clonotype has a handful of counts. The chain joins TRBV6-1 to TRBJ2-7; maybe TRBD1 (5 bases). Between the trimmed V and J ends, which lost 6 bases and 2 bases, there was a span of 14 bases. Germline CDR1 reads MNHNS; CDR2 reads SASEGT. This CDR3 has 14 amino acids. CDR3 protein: CASSLTGSAYEQYF. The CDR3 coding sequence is TGTGCCAGCAGCCTAACAGGTTCCGCCTACGAGCAGTACTTC.

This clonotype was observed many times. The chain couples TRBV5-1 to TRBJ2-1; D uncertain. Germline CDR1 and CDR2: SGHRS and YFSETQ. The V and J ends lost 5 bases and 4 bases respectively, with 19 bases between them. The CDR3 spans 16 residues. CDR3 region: CASREEALMRYNEQFF. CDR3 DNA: TGCGCCAGCAGAGAAGAAGCGCTAATGAGATACAATGAGCAGTTCTTC.

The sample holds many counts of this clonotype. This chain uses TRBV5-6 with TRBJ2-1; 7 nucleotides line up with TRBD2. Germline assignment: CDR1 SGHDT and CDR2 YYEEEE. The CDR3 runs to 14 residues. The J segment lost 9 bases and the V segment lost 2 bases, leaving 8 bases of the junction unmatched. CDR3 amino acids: CASSFSWGTTEQFF. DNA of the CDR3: TGTGCCAGCAGCTTCAGCTGGGGGACTACTGAGCAGTTCTTC. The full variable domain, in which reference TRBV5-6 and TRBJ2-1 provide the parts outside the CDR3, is DAGVTQSPTHLIKTRGQQVTLRCSPKSGHDTVSWYQQALGQGPQFIFQYYEEEERQRGNFPDRFSGHQFPNYSSELNVNALLLGDSALYLCASSFSWGTTEQFFGPGTRLTVL.

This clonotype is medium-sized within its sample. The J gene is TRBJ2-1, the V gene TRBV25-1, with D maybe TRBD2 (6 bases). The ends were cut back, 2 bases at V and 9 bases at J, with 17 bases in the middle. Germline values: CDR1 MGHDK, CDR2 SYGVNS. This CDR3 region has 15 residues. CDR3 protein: CASSEGGNDYGEQFF. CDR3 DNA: TGTGCCAGCAGTGAAGGGGGGAATGATTACGGTGAGCAGTTCTTC.

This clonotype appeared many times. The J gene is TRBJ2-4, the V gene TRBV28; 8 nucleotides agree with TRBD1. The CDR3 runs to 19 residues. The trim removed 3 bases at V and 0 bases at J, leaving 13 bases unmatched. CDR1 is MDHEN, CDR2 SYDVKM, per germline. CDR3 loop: CASSFFRQGIYLAKNIQYF. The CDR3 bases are TGTGCCAGCAGTTTCTTCCGACAGGGGATATATCTAGCCAAAAACATTCAGTACTTC.

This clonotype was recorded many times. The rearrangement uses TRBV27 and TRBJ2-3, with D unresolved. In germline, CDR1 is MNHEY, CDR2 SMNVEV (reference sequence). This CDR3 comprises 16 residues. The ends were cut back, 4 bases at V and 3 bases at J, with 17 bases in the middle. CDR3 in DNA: TGTGCCAGCAGTTCCCCCCGACTTTATGGGACAGATACGCAGTATTTT. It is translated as CASSSPRLYGTDTQYF.

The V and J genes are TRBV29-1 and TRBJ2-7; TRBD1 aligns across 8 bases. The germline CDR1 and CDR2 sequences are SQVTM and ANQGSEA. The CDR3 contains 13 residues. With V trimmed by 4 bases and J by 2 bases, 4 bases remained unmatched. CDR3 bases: TGCAGCGTTGGTGAGACAGGGGCCTACGAGCAGTACTTC. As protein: CSVGETGAYEQYF.

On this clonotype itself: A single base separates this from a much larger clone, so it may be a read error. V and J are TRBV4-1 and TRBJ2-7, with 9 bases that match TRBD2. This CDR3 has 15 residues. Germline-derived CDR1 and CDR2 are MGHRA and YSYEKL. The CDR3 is CASSPGLAGIYEEYF. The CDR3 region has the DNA TGCGCCAGCAGCCCCGGCCTAGCGGGAATCTACGAGGAGTACTTC.

The CDR3 DNA sequence: TGTGCCAGCAGTTTTCAGGATCCGGGATACGAGCAGTACTTC. This encodes CASSFQDPGYEQYF. The chain uses TRBV12-3 or TRBV12-4 and TRBJ2-7, with D possibly matching TRBD2 (5 bases). The V and J ends lost 3 bases and 4 bases respectively, with 13 bases between them. There are 14 residues in the CDR3.

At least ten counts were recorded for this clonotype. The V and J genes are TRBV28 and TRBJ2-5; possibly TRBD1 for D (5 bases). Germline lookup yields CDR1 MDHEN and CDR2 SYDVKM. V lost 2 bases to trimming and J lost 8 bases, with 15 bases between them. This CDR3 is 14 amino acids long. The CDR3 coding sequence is TGTGCCAGCAGTTTAAAGCAGGGAACAAAAACCCAGTACTTC. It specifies CASSLKQGTKTQYF.

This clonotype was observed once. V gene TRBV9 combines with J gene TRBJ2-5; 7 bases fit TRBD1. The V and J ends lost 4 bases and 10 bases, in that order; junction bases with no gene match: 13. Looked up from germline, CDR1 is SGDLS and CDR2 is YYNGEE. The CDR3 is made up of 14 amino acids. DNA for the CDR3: TGTGCCAGCAGCTTTACAGGGGCTTCCTATGACCAGTACTTC. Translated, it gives CASSFTGASYDQYF.

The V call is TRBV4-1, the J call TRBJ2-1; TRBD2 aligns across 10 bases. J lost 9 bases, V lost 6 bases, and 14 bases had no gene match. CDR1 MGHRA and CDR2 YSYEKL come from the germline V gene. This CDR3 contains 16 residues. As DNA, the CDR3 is TGCGCCAGCAGTAATATGAGGGGTAGCGGGGGGACTGAGCAGTTCTTC. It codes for CASSNMRGSGGTEQFF.